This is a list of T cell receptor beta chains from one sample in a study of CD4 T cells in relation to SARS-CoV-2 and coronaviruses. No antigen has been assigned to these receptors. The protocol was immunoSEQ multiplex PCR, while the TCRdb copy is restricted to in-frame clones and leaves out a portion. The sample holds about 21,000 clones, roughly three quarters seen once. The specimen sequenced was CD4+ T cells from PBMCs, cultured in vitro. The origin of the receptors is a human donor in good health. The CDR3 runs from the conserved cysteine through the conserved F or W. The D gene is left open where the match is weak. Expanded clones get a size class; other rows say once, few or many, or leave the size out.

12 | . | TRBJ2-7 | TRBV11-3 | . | CASSLNGYEQYF | TGTGCCAGCAGCTTAAATGGCTACGAGCAGTACTTC
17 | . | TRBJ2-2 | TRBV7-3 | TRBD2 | CASSSLGLAGGPGELFF | TGTGCCAGCAGCTCCTTAGGACTAGCGGGAGGGCCCGGGGAGCTGTTTTTT
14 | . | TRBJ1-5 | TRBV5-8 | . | CASSSLLGQQPQHF | TGTGCCAGCAGCTCGTTATTAGGCCAGCAGCCCCAGCATTTT
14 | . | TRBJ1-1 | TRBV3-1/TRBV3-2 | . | CASSLSFRETEAFF | TGTGCCAGCAGCCTTAGTTTCCGAGAGACTGAAGCTTTCTTT
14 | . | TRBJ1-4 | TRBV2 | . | CASSGDENYEKLFF | TGTGCCAGCAGCGGGGACGAGAACTATGAAAAACTGTTTTTT
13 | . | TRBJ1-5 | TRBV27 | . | CASSWRSNQPQHF | TGTGCCAGCAGTTGGCGGAGCAATCAGCCCCAGCATTTT
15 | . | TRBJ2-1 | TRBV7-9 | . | CASRNRAGSYNEQFF | TGTGCCAGCAGAAACAGGGCAGGGTCCTACAATGAGCAGTTCTTC
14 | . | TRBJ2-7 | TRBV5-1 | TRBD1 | CASSHRQGTYEQYF | TGCGCCAGCAGCCATAGACAGGGAACCTACGAGCAGTACTTC
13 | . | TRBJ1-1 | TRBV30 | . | CAWSVQDDTEAFF | TGTGCCTGGAGTGTACAGGACGACACTGAAGCTTTCTTT
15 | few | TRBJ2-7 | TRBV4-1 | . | CASSQDPQRGREQYF | TGCGCCAGCAGCCAAGACCCCCAAAGGGGTCGGGAGCAGTACTTC
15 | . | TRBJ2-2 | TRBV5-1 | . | CASSLSLLDAGELFF | TGCGCCAGCAGCTTGAGTTTATTAGACGCCGGGGAGCTGTTTTTT
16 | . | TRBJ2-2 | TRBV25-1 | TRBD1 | CASSAPGQENTGELFF | TGTGCCAGCAGTGCGCCGGGACAGGAGAACACCGGGGAGCTGTTTTTT
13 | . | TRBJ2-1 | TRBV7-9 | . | CASSLESYNEQFF | TGTGCCAGCAGCTTAGAGTCCTACAATGAGCAGTTCTTC
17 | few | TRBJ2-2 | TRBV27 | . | CASSLSIIRLATGELFF | TGTGCCAGCAGTTTATCGATTATAAGGCTAGCAACCGGGGAGCTGTTTTTT
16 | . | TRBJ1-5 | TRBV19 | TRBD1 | CASSIKTGDLNQPQHF | TGTGCCAGTAGTATCAAAACAGGGGATTTGAATCAGCCCCAGCATTTT
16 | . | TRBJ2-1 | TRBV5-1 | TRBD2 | CASSLEVTSGYNEQFF | TGCGCCAGCAGCTTGGAAGTGACTAGCGGATACAATGAGCAGTTCTTC
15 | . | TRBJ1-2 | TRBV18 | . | CASSPDRRANYGYTF | TGTGCCAGCTCACCCGACAGGAGAGCTAACTATGGCTACACCTTC
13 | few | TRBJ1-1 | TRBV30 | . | CAWNRDGGVRAFF | TGTGCCTGGAATCGGGACGGTGGGGTCAGAGCTTTCTTT
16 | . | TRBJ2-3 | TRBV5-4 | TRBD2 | CASSPGTAGGGDTQYF | TGTGCCAGCAGCCCGGGTACCGCGGGAGGTGGAGATACGCAGTATTTT
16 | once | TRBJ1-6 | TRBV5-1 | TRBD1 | CASSNRDRDGNSPLHF | TGCGCCAGCAGCAACAGGGACAGGGATGGGAATTCACCCCTCCACTTT
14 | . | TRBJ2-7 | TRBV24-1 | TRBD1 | CATSDPGQSYEQYF | TGTGCCACCAGTGATCCGGGACAGTCCTACGAGCAGTACTTC
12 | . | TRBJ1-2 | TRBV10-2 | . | CASRRDDYGYTF | TGCGCCAGCCGGAGGGATGACTATGGCTACACCTTC
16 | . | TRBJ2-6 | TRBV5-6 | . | CASSATLISGANVLTF | TGTGCCAGCAGCGCTACGCTCATCTCTGGGGCCAACGTCCTGACTTTC
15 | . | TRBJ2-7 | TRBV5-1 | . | CASSSWSGASYEQYF | TGCGCCAGCAGCTCCTGGTCGGGAGCGTCCTACGAGCAGTACTTC
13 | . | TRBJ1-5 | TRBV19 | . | CASSPGLYQPQHF | TGTGCCAGTAGTCCTGGACTCTATCAGCCCCAGCATTTT
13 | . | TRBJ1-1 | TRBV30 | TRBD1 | CAWSRQGKTEAFF | TGTGCCTGGAGTCGACAGGGGAAGACTGAAGCTTTCTTT
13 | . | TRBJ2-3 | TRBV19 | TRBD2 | CASSIREADTQYF | TGTGCCAGTAGTATCCGGGAGGCAGATACGCAGTATTTT
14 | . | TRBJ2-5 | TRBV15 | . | CATSRDRVQETQYF | TGTGCCACCAGCAGAGATCGGGTACAAGAGACCCAGTACTTC
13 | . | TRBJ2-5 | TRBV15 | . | CATSRIMQETQYF | TGTGCCACCAGCAGAATCATGCAAGAGACCCAGTACTTC
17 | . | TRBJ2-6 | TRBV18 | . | CASSPVQAASGANVLTF | TGTGCCAGCTCACCAGTCCAAGCAGCCTCTGGGGCCAACGTCCTGACTTTC
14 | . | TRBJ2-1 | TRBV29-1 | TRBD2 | CSVELADPTNEQFF | TGCAGCGTTGAACTAGCGGACCCTACAAATGAGCAGTTCTTC
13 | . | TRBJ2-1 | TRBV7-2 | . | CASSWRVGDEQFF | TGTGCCAGCAGCTGGCGGGTTGGGGATGAGCAGTTCTTC
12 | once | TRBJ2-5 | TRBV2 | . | CASSDVQETQYF | TGTGCCAGCAGTGATGTTCAGGAGACCCAGTACTTC
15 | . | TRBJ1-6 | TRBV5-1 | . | CASSAGEFYNSPLHF | TGCGCCAGCAGCGCCGGGGAGTTCTATAATTCACCCCTCCACTTT
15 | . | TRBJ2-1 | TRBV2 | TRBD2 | CASSEGTSGYNEQFF | TGTGCCAGCAGTGAGGGGACTAGCGGTTACAATGAGCAGTTCTTC
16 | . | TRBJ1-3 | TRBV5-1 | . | CASSLEQGLAGNTIYF | TGCGCCAGCAGCTTGGAACAGGGTTTGGCTGGAAACACCATATATTTT
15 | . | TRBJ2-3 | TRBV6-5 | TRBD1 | CASSTRGLRTDTQYF | TGTGCCAGCAGTACGAGGGGGCTCAGGACAGATACGCAGTATTTT
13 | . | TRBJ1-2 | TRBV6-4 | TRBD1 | CASSDGRGLGYTF | TGTGCCAGCAGTGACGGTAGGGGGCTTGGCTACACCTTC
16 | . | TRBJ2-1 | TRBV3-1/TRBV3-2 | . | CASSQNGLQLYNEQFF | TGTGCCAGCAGCCAAAATGGCCTGCAACTATACAATGAGCAGTTCTTC
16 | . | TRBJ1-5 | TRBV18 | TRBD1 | CASSRYSTGVRQPQHF | TGTGCCAGCTCACGATACTCGACAGGGGTTCGGCAGCCCCAGCATTTT
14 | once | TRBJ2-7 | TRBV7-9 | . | CASSLPGSMHEQYF | TGTGCCAGCAGCTTACCAGGGTCCATGCACGAGCAGTACTTC
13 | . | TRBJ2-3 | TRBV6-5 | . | CASRSGGTDTQYF | TGTGCCAGCAGAAGCGGAGGCACAGATACGCAGTATTTT
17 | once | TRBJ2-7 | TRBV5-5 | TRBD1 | CASSLVPGTGQSYEQYF | TGTGCCAGCAGCTTGGTCCCCGGGACAGGGCAATCCTACGAGCAGTACTTC
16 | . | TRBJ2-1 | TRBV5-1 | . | CASSTAPSGIDNEQFF | TGCGCCAGCAGCACAGCGCCCAGTGGGATTGACAATGAGCAGTTCTTC
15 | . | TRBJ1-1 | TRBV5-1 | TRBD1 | CASSYKDRGKTEAFF | TGCGCCAGCAGCTACAAAGACAGGGGGAAAACTGAAGCTTTCTTT
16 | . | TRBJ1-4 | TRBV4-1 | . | CASSQVSSGVNEKLFF | TGCGCCAGCAGCCAAGTATCTTCGGGGGTTAATGAAAAACTGTTTTTT
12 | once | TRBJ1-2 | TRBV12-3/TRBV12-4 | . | CASSHVGGGYTF | TGTGCCAGCAGTCACGTGGGGGGAGGCTACACCTTC
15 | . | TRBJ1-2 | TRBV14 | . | CASSQDTASNYGYTF | TGTGCCAGCAGCCAAGACACAGCCTCTAACTATGGCTACACCTTC
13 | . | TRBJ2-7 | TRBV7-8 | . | CASSTKLRSEQYF | TGTGCCAGCAGCACAAAACTTCGGAGCGAGCAGTACTTC
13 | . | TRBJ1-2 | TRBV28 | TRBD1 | CASSPGTGIGYTF | TGTGCCAGCAGTCCTGGGACAGGGATAGGCTACACCTTC
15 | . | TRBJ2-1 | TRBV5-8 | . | CASSLGLEGANEQFF | TGTGCCAGCAGCTTGGGACTCGAAGGGGCCAATGAGCAGTTCTTC